A selection of T cell receptor beta chains follows, all from one sample in a study of blood T cell repertoires in COVID-19. The protocol was immunoSEQ multiplex PCR, while the TCRdb copy is restricted to in-frame clones and leaves out a portion. The repertoire holds 400,000 to 450,000 clones, about nine tenths seen once, with almost 1.5% in the top ten. The specimen was peripheral blood. These receptors all come from a woman aged 25 to 39 with active or convalescent COVID-19. The CDR3 runs from the conserved cysteine through the conserved F or W. D genes are given only for firm matches. Clone size is not always given. Where it is, it says once, few, many or a class for expanded clones.

d_call j_call clone_size v_call cdr3_nt cdr3_aa
TRBD1 TRBJ1-6 . TRBV3-1/TRBV3-2 TGTGCCAGCAGCCAAGAGACAGGGGTACGGGATTCACCCCTCCACTTT CASSQETGVRDSPLHF
. TRBJ1-2 . TRBV6-4 TGTGCCAGCAGTGACGGGCAGGGGACCTATGGCTACACCTTC CASSDGQGTYGYTF
. TRBJ1-1 . TRBV6-2/TRBV6-3 TGTGCCAGCAGTTACTTCCTACTACTACAGGGCGGCGGGACTGAAGCTTTCTTT CASSYFLLLQGGGTEAFF
. TRBJ1-5 . TRBV2 TGTGCCAGCAGGCGGACAGACAATCAGCCCCAGCATTTT CASRRTDNQPQHF
TRBD2 TRBJ2-1 . TRBV9 TGTGCCAGCAGCGTAGTTAGCGGGGGGTCAAATGAGCAGTTCTTC CASSVVSGGSNEQFF
TRBD1 TRBJ1-2 . TRBV19 TGTGCCAGTAGTAGCGGGACAGGAATGAACTATGGCTACACCTTC CASSSGTGMNYGYTF
. TRBJ2-3 . TRBV9 TGTGCCAGCAGCGTAGTCCCCTACACAGATACGCAGTATTTT CASSVVPYTDTQYF
TRBD1 TRBJ2-5 once TRBV4-1 TGCGCCAGCAGCCAAGAGGGGACAGGGGTAGAGACCCAGTACTTC CASSQEGTGVETQYF
. TRBJ2-1 . TRBV19 TGTGCCAGTAGTACTGGAGTAGGGGTTGGGTCCTACAATGAGCAGTTCTTC CASSTGVGVGSYNEQFF
TRBD2 TRBJ2-3 . TRBV19 TGTGCCAGTAGTATGCTAGCGGGGGGAGGCACAGATACGCAGTATTTT CASSMLAGGGTDTQYF
TRBD1 TRBJ1-4 . TRBV16 TGTGCCAGCAGCCGAAAAGACAGGGTGGCCGAAAAACTGTTTTTT CASSRKDRVAEKLFF
TRBD1 TRBJ1-1 . TRBV5-4 TGTGCCAGCAGCTTGGTCCAGGGGGCGGGCACTGAAGCTTTCTTT CASSLVQGAGTEAFF
. TRBJ1-3 . TRBV24-1 TGTGCCACCAGTGATTTTGGCAGGGAATGCGGAAACACCATATATTTT CATSDFGRECGNTIYF
TRBD2 TRBJ2-1 . TRBV5-1 TGCGCCAGCAGCTTTTCGGGACTAGCGGGTGACAATGAGCAGTTCTTC CASSFSGLAGDNEQFF
. TRBJ1-2 . TRBV29-1 TGCAGCGTTGAGAAGGCAGGGGAGAACTATGGCTACACCTTC CSVEKAGENYGYTF
. TRBJ1-1 . TRBV3-1/TRBV3-2 TGTGCCAGCGGCCCGACAGGTGGGACTGAAGCTTTCTTT CASGPTGGTEAFF
TRBD2 TRBJ2-7 . TRBV6-5 TGTGCCAGCAGTTACGATTCTAGCGGCTACTACGAGCAGTACTTC CASSYDSSGYYEQYF
TRBD2 TRBJ2-2 . TRBV10-3 TGTGCCATCAGTCCTAGCGGGGAGAACACCGGGGAGCTGTTTTTT CAISPSGENTGELFF
TRBD1 TRBJ1-6 few TRBV30 TGTGCCTGGAGAGGCCCGGACAGGGATTCACCCCTCCACTTT CAWRGPDRDSPLHF
. TRBJ1-2 . TRBV19 TGTGCCAGTAGTACCCAGGGGCTGGGGGGGTCATTGAGTGGCTACACCTTC CASSTQGLGGSLSGYTF
. TRBJ2-2 . TRBV3-1/TRBV3-2 TGTGCCAGCAGCCAAGTCGCCCCTAGCGACCACACCGGGGAGCTGTTTTTT CASSQVAPSDHTGELFF
. TRBJ1-1 few TRBV20-1 TGCAGTGCTAGTATATCGGCCCTCGCGGGCACTGAAGCTTTCTTT CSASISALAGTEAFF
TRBD1 TRBJ2-7 . TRBV7-2 TGTGCCAGCAGCTTAGAAGGGACAGGGTTCTACGAGCAGTACTTC CASSLEGTGFYEQYF
TRBD2 TRBJ2-7 . TRBV7-9 TGTGCCAGCAGCTGGGCTAGCGGGACCTCCTACGAGCAGTACTTC CASSWASGTSYEQYF
TRBD2 TRBJ2-7 . TRBV13 TGTGCCAGCAGCTTAAGGGGACTAGGGCCCTACGAGCAGTACTTC CASSLRGLGPYEQYF
TRBD1 TRBJ2-1 . TRBV27 TGTGCCAGCAGTTCCCCCGGGACAGGGAACTACAATGAGCAGTTCTTC CASSSPGTGNYNEQFF
TRBD1 TRBJ1-1 . TRBV13 TGTGCCAGCAGCCCATCGACAGGGGGTAATACTGAAGCTTTCTTT CASSPSTGGNTEAFF
TRBD2 TRBJ2-3 . TRBV5-6 TGTGCCAGCAGCCCGCGACTAGCGGGACTGGATACGCAGTATTTT CASSPRLAGLDTQYF
TRBD2 TRBJ2-1 . TRBV5-6 TGTGCCAGCAGCCCGGTTTCGGGCGGGGGATATTATGAGCAGTTCTTC CASSPVSGGGYYEQFF
. TRBJ1-5 . TRBV27 TGTGCCAGCAGAGACTCCCCCGGAGATAGCAATCAGCCCCAGCATTTT CASRDSPGDSNQPQHF
. TRBJ1-1 . TRBV7-9 TGTGCCAGCAGAGGGGGGGTTGAAGCTTTCTTT CASRGGVEAFF
TRBD1 TRBJ1-4 . TRBV27 TGTGCCAGCAGTATGACAGGGCTTAATGAAAAACTGTTTTTT CASSMTGLNEKLFF
. TRBJ2-5 . TRBV5-4 TGTGCCAGCAGCTTGCCCAGCGGCCAAGAGACCCAGTACTTC CASSLPSGQETQYF
. TRBJ1-1 . TRBV27 TGTGCCAGCAGTTTAATGTCGCAGACTGAAGCTTTCTTT CASSLMSQTEAFF
. TRBJ2-3 once TRBV24-1 TGTGCCACCAGTGATCACAAATCGGATACGCAGTATTTT CATSDHKSDTQYF
TRBD2 TRBJ2-3 many TRBV4-1 TGCGCCAGCAGCCAGACTAGCGGGAGGAGGACAGATACGCAGTATTTT CASSQTSGRRTDTQYF
. TRBJ1-5 . TRBV7-8 TGTGCCAGCAGCTTAGGCGAGGGTGGCAATCAGCCCCAGCATTTT CASSLGEGGNQPQHF
. TRBJ1-5 . TRBV5-3 TGTGCCAGAGCCTCGACACTCAGCAATCAGCCCCAGCATTTT CARASTLSNQPQHF
. TRBJ1-1 few TRBV3-1/TRBV3-2 TGTGCCAGCAGCCATCAGGGGAAGGACACTGAAGCTTTCTTT CASSHQGKDTEAFF
. TRBJ1-5 . TRBV11-2 TGTGCCAGCAGCTTAGAGAGGGCCCAGCCCCAGCATTTT CASSLERAQPQHF
TRBD1 TRBJ1-4 . TRBV5-4 TGTGCCAGCAGTCTGATGGCCAGGGGGCGTTCTAATGAAAAACTGTTTTTT CASSLMARGRSNEKLFF
TRBD1 TRBJ1-2 few TRBV11-2 TGTGCCAGCAGCTTTACAGGGGAATCGAATGGCTACACCTTC CASSFTGESNGYTF
TRBD2 TRBJ2-1 . TRBV10-3 TGTGCCATCAGTTTTCAACAGCGGGGGGCTCGCGATGAGCAGTTCTTC CAISFQQRGARDEQFF
. TRBJ2-2 once TRBV7-2 TGTGCCAGCAGCTTAGACGGCGGGGAGCTGTTTTTT CASSLDGGELFF
TRBD1 TRBJ1-1 . TRBV19 TGTGCCAGTAGTTCACAGGGGGCATTGAACACTGAAGCTTTCTTT CASSSQGALNTEAFF
. TRBJ2-3 . TRBV2 TGTGCCAGCAGGGAGAACACAGATACGCAGTATTTT CASRENTDTQYF
. TRBJ2-7 . TRBV6-1 TGTGCCAGCAGTGCTTCCGGGACAATGTGGCCCGACGAGCAGTACTTC CASSASGTMWPDEQYF
TRBD2 TRBJ2-1 . TRBV9 TGTGCCAGCAGCGTAGATACGGGAGGGCCTGTGAATGAGCAGTTCTTC CASSVDTGGPVNEQFF
. TRBJ1-1 . TRBV14 TGTGCCAGCAGCCAAGATCTAGGCCAGGGTGGCACTGAAGCTTTCTTT CASSQDLGQGGTEAFF
. TRBJ1-6 . TRBV11-3 TGTGCCAGCAGCTTATTCCGACAGAAAAATAATTCACCCCTCCACTTT CASSLFRQKNNSPLHF
TRBD2 TRBJ2-3 . TRBV6-2/TRBV6-3 TGTGCCAGCAGCCAGACTAGCGGGGACGGGACAGATACGCAGTATTTT CASSQTSGDGTDTQYF
. TRBJ2-7 few TRBV7-9 TGTGCCATCGAGGAGGGGACCTACGAGCAGTACTTC CAIEEGTYEQYF
. TRBJ1-6 few TRBV10-3 TGTGCCATCAGTGAGTCGGTGGGGGGACTGGATTCACCCCTCCACTTT CAISESVGGLDSPLHF
TRBD1 TRBJ2-3 . TRBV5-1 TGCGCCAGCAGCGAGACAGGGAGCACAGATACGCAGTATTTT CASSETGSTDTQYF
TRBD2 TRBJ2-7 . TRBV5-1 TGCGCCAGCAGCTTGGCTAGCGGGGGCTACGAGCAGTACTTC CASSLASGGYEQYF
TRBD2 TRBJ2-3 . TRBV7-9 TGTGCCAGCAGCCTAGCGGGAGGTGCAGATACGCAGTATTTT CASSLAGGADTQYF
. TRBJ1-2 . TRBV4-1 TGCGCCAGCAGCCAAGATAACAACAAATTCTATGGCTACACCTTC CASSQDNNKFYGYTF